These 13 T cell receptor beta chains originate from one sample sequenced in a study of graft-versus-host responses after intestinal transplantation. TCRdb's table, derived via immunoSEQ multiplex PCR, lists solely in-frame clones and lacks some. The sample lists some 87,000 clones, around 93% occurring once. These receptors lack a known antigen. Material: unstimulated CD8+ T cells sorted from spleen or lymph node cells, obtained before transplant. These receptor sequences come from a human donor who was the organ donor for an intestinal transplant.

This clone was detected a few times. This chain uses TRBV2 with TRBJ2-5; weak D call: TRBD2 (6 bases). Germline lookup yields CDR1 SNHLY and CDR2 FYNNEI. Trimming took 6 bases from V and 5 from J, leaving 16 bases between them. The CDR3 is 14 residues long. CDR3: CASSEPDYGETQYF. The CDR3 DNA is TGTGCCAGCAGCGAGCCGGACTATGGGGAGACCCAGTACTTC.

V is TRBV9 and J is TRBJ2-7; no reliable D call. Trimming stripped 0 bases from V and 2 bases from J, with 9 bases between. The V gene's germline CDR1 is SGDLS and CDR2 YYNGEE. This CDR3 has 14 residues. The CDR3 DNA sequence: TGTGCCAGCAGCGTAGACGAGCCCACCTACGAGCAGTACTTC. Translated, it gives CASSVDEPTYEQYF. Looking up the rest from reference TRBV9 and TRBJ2-7 gives the full variable domain: DSGVTQTPKHLITATGQRVTLRCSPRSGDLSVYWYQQSLDQGLQFLIQYYNGEERAKGNILERFSAQQFPDLHSELNLSSLELGDSALYFCASSVDEPTYEQYFGPGTRLTVT.

The chain is built from TRBV29-1 and TRBJ2-1; D is perhaps TRBD1 (6 bases). Trimming took off 3 bases at V and 6 bases at J, with 18 bases between the two ends. Germline assignment: CDR1 SQVTM and CDR2 ANQGSEA. The CDR3 extends over 15 amino acids. CDR3 sequence: CSVEPQGSARNEQFF. The CDR3 DNA is TGCAGCGTTGAGCCACAGGGATCGGCCCGCAATGAGCAGTTCTTC.

The genes are TRBV19 and TRBJ1-1; D gene uncertain. V was shortened by 3 bases and J by 8 bases, with 16 bases between the two germline ends. The CDR3 spans 14 residues. In germline, CDR1 is LNHDA, CDR2 SQIVND (reference sequence). CDR3 protein: CASSIQERNREAFF. DNA of the CDR3: TGTGCCAGTAGTATCCAGGAGCGGAATCGCGAAGCTTTCTTT.

This chain links TRBV7-9 with TRBJ1-6, with 8 bases matching TRBD1. V dropped 5 bases and J dropped 10; count of bases not matched to a gene: 13. The CDR3 spans 16 residues. Germline V CDR1 and CDR2: SEHNR, FQNEAQ (reference sequence). The CDR3 spells CASSQYWVQGASPLHF. CDR3 coding DNA: TGTGCCAGCAGCCAATATTGGGTCCAGGGGGCATCACCCCTCCACTTT.

The chain employs TRBV7-3 and TRBJ2-3, with 9 nucleotides matching TRBD2. CDR1 is SGHTA, CDR2 FQGTGA, per germline. Germline trimming cut 2 bases from V and 11 bases from J; bases unmatched to any gene: 8. The CDR3 has 14 residues. The CDR3 sequence: CASSLAREGFRQYF. The CDR3 bases are TGTGCCAGCAGCTTAGCGCGGGAGGGTTTTAGGCAGTATTTT. The full variable domain, completed using reference TRBV7-3 and TRBJ2-3, is GAGVSQTPSNKVTEKGKYVELRCDPISGHTALYWYRQSLGQGPEFLIYFQGTGAADDSGLPNDRFFAVRPEGSVSTLKIQRTERGDSAVYLCASSLAREGFRQYFGPGTRLTVL.

The chain carries TRBV18 and TRBJ2-1; TRBD2 might be the D (5 bases). The CDR3 covers 15 residues. Looked up from germline, CDR1 is KGHSH and CDR2 is LQKENI. Trimming pared 1 base from V and 4 bases from J, leaving 11 bases between. This chain's CDR3 is CASSPLRGSYNEQFF. CDR3 nucleotide sequence: TGTGCCAGCTCACCACTAAGAGGGTCGTACAATGAGCAGTTCTTC.

The chain employs TRBV14 and TRBJ2-7, with 10 nucleotides matching TRBD2. CDR3 length: 17 amino acids. Per germline, CDR1 SGHDN and CDR2 FVKESK. Trimming at V came to 1 base and at J to 1 base, leaving 7 bases not matched to a gene. CDR3 DNA sequence: TGTGCCAGCAGCCAAGGTTCCAGGACTAGCGGATCCTACGAGCAGTACTTC. Translation: CASSQGSRTSGSYEQYF.

This clone has only one observation. The genes are TRBV15 and TRBJ2-5; D is perhaps TRBD1 (7 bases). The DNA end is more similar to TRBJ2-7, so the J call may be wrong. The CDR3 is 16 residues long. Germline assignment: CDR1 LNHNV and CDR2 YYDKDF (reference sequence). CDR3 coding DNA: TGTGCCACCAGCAGAGACCCGACAGGGACTCTAGACGAGCAGTACTTC. Protein sequence: CATSRDPTGTLDEQYF.

This chain connects TRBV4-2 to TRBJ1-2; D not resolved. The CDR3 totals 15 residues. Germline CDR1 LGHNA, CDR2 YNFKEQ. Trimming removed 0 bases from V and 8 bases from J, with 16 bases in between. The CDR3 coding sequence is TGTGCCAGCAGCCAAGATGTTGGGAGTACTCAAGGCTACACCTTC. It specifies CASSQDVGSTQGYTF.

The chain recombines TRBV28 with TRBJ2-5; 7 bases line up with TRBD2. The CDR3 has 15 amino acids. V was clipped by 7 bases and J by 2 bases; unmatched bases: 10. Germline V gives CDR1 MDHEN, CDR2 SYDVKM. CDR3 sequence: CASKLEGGLQETQYF. The CDR3 nucleotides are TGTGCCAGCAAATTAGAGGGAGGGCTACAAGAGACCCAGTACTTC.

V is TRBV7-3 and J is TRBJ2-7; TRBD1 matches 11 bases. The length of the CDR3 is 15 residues. The germline gives CDR1 SGHTA, CDR2 FQGTGA. J was trimmed by 0 bases and V by 5 bases; bases with no gene match: 3. The chain's CDR3 is CASSPGTGGSYEQYF. CDR3 nucleotide sequence: TGTGCCAGCAGCCCGGGGACAGGGGGCTCCTACGAGCAGTACTTC.

As concerns this clone: Germline is not matched at one junction end, which may reflect a read error. The rearrangement uses TRBV4-1 and TRBJ2-1; a weak D match, TRBD2 (5 bases). The CDR3 consists of 15 residues. Germline V lookup: CDR1 MGHRA, CDR2 YSYEKL. The CDR3 DNA sequence: TGCGCCAGCAGCCAGGACTCACCCTCCTTCAATGAGCAGTTCTTC. It encodes CASSQDSPSFNEQFF.